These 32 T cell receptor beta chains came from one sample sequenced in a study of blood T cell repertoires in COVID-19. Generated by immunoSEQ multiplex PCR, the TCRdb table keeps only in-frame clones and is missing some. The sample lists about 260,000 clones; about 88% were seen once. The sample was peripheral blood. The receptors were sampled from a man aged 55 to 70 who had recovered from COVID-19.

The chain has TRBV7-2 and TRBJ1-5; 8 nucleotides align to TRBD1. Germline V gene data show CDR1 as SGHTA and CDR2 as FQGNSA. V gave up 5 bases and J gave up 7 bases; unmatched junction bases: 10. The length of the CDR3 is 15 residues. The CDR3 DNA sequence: TGTGCCAGCAGCCAACGGCAGGGGGCAGGACAGCCCCAGCATTTT. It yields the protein CASSQRQGAGQPQHF.

CDR3 region: CASRGLSDKDYGYTF. As DNA, the CDR3 is TGTGCCAGCAGGGGGTTATCGGACAAAGACTATGGCTACACCTTC. This chain joins TRBV5-5 and TRBJ1-2; maybe TRBD1 (5 bases). This CDR3 contains 15 residues. Germline V gene data show CDR1 as SGHKS and CDR2 as YYEKEE (reference sequence). Trimming took off 5 bases at V and 3 bases at J, with 17 bases between the two ends.

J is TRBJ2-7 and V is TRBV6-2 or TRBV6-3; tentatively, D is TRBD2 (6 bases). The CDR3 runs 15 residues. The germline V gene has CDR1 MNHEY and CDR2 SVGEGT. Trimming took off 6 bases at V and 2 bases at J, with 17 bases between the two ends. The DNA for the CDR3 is TGTGCCAGCAGCGACTTTGGGACTGCGGCCTACGAGCAGTACTTC. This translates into CASSDFGTAAYEQYF.

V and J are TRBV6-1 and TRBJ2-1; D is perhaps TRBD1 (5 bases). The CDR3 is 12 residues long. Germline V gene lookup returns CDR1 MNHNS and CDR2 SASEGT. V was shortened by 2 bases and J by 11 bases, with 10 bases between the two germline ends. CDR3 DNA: TGTGCCAGCAGTGAACTTAGGGGTAAGCAGTTCTTC. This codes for CASSELRGKQFF.

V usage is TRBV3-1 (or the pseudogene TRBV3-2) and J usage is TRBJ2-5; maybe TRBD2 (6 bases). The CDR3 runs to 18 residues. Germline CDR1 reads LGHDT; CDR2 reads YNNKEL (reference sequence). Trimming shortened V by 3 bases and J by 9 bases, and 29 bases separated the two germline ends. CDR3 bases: TGTGCCAGCAGCCACCCTAGCATTAGCGGCCCCGGAGGTTCGGCCCAGTACTTC. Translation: CASSHPSISGPGGSAQYF.

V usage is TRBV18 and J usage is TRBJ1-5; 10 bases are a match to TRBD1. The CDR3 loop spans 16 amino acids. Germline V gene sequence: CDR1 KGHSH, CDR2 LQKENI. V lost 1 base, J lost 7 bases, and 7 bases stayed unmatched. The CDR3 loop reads CASSPLGQGIDQPQHF. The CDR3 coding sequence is TGTGCCAGCTCACCACTGGGACAGGGGATCGACCAGCCCCAGCATTTT.

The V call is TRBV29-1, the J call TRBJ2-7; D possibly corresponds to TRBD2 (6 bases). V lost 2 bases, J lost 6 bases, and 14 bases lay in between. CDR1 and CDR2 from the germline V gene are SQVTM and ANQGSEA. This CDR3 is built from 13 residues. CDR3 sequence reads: CSVERGNVGEQYF. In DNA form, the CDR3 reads TGCAGCGTTGAACGCGGGAATGTTGGCGAGCAGTACTTC.

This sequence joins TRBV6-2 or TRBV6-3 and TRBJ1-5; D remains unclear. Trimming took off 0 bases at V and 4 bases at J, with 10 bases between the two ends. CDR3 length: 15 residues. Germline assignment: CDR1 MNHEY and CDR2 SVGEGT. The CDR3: CASSYSTGLNQPQHF. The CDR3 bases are TGTGCCAGCAGTTACTCTACCGGGTTAAATCAGCCCCAGCATTTT.

CDR3 sequence reads: CASRPDSSRREQYF. The DNA of the CDR3 is TGTGCCAGCAGACCGGACAGTAGTCGCAGGGAGCAGTACTTC. The rearrangement joins TRBV27 to TRBJ2-7; D is possibly TRBD1 (6 bases). The CDR3 runs to 14 residues. Germline CDR1 is MNHEY and CDR2 is SMNVEV (reference sequence). Trimming left V 6 bases short and J 7 bases short, with 19 bases between.

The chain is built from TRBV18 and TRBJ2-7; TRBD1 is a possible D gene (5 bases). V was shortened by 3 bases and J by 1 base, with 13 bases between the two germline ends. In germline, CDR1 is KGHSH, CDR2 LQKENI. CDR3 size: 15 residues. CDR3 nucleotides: TGTGCCAGCTCACCCCGACAGCTACTTTCCTACGAGCAGTACTTC. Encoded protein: CASSPRQLLSYEQYF.

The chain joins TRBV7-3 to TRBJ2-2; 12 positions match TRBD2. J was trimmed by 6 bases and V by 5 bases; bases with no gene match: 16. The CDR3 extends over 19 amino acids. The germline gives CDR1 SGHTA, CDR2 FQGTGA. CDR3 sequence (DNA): TGTGCCAGCAGCCCTAGAGCCCTAGCGGGGGGGTTGGCCGCCGGGGAGCTGTTTTTT. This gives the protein CASSPRALAGGLAAGELFF.

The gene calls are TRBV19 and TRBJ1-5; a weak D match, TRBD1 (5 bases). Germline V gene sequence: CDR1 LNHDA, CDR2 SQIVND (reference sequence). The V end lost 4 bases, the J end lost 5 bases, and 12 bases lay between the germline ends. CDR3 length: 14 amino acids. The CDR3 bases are TGTGCCAGTAGTAGGGCAGGCAGGGATCAGCCCCAGCATTTT. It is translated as CASSRAGRDQPQHF. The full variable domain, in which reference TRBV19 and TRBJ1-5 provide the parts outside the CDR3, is DGGITQSPKYLFRKEGQNVTLSCEQNLNHDAMYWYRQDPGQGLRLIYYSQIVNDFQKGDIAEGYSVSREKKESFPLTVTSAQKNPTAFYLCASSRAGRDQPQHFGDGTRLSIL.

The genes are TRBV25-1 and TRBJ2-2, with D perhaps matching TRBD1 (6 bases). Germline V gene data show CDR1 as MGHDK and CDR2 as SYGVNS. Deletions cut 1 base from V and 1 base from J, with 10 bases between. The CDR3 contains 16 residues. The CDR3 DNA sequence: TGTGCCAGCAGTGAATGGACAGAACTGAACACCGGGGAGCTGTTTTTT. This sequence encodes CASSEWTELNTGELFF.

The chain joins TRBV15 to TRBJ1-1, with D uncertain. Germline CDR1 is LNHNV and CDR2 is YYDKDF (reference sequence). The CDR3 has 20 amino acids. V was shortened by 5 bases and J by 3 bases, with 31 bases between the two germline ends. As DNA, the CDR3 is TGTGCCACCAGCCCCAGATACCCTATGGTACGGGGATCCGGGGACACTGAAGCTTTCTTT. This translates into CATSPRYPMVRGSGDTEAFF.

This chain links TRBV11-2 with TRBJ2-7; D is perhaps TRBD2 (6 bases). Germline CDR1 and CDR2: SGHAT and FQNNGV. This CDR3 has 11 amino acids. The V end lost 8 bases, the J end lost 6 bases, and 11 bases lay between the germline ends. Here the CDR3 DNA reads TGTGCCAGCGCGGAGGGGCTCGAGCAGTACTTC. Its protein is CASAEGLEQYF.

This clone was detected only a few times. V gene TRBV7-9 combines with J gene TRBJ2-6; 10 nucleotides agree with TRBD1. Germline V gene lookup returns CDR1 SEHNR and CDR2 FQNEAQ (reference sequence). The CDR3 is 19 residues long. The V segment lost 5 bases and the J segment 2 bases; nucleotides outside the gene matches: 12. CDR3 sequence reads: CASSQYTGTGAAGANVLTF. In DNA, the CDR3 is TGTGCCAGCAGCCAATACACCGGGACAGGGGCGGCTGGGGCCAACGTCCTGACTTTC.

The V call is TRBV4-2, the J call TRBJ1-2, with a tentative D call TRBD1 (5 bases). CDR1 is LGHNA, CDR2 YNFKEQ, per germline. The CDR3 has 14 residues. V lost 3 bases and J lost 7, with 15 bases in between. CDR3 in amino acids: CASSHQKGTSGYTF. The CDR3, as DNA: TGTGCCAGCAGCCACCAGAAAGGGACTTCTGGCTACACCTTC.

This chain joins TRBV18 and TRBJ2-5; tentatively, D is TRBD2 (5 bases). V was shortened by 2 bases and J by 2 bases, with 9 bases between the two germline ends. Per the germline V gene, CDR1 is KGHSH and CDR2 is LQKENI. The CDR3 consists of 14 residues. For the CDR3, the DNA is TGTGCCAGCTCACCAAGTCTAGCACAAGAGACCCAGTACTTC. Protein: CASSPSLAQETQYF.

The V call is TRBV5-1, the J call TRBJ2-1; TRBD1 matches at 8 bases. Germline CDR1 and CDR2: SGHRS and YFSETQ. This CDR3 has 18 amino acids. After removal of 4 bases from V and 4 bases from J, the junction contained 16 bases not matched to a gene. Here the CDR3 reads CASSPTLGTGGIYNEQFF. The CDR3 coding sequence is TGCGCCAGCAGCCCAACATTGGGAACAGGGGGAATTTACAATGAGCAGTTCTTC. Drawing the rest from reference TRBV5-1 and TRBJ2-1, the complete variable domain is KAGVTQTPRYLIKTRGQQVTLSCSPISGHRSVSWYQQTPGQGLQFLFEYFSETQRNKGNFPGRFSGRQFSNSRSEMNVSTLELGDSALYLCASSPTLGTGGIYNEQFFGPGTRLTVL.

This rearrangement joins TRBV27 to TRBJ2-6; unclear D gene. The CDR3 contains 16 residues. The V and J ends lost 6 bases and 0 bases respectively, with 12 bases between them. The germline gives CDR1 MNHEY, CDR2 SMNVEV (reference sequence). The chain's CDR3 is CASRPSVGSGANVLTF. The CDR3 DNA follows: TGTGCCAGCAGACCGAGTGTCGGCTCTGGGGCCAACGTCCTGACTTTC. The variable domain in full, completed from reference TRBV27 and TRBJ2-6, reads EAQVTQNPRYLITVTGKKLTVTCSQNMNHEYMSWYRQDPGLGLRQIYYSMNVEVTDKGDVPEGYKVSRKEKRNFPLILESPSPNQTSLYFCASRPSVGSGANVLTFGAGSRLTVL.

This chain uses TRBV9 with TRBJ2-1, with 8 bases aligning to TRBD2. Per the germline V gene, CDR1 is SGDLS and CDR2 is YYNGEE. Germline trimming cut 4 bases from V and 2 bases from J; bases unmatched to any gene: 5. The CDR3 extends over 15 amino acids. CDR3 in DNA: TGTGCCAGCAGCCCCGGGGGGGCCGCCTACAATGAGCAGTTCTTC. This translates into CASSPGGAAYNEQFF.

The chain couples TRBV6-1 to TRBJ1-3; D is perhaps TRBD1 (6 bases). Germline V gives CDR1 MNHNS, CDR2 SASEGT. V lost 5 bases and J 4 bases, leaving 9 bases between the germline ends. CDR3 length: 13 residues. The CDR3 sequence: CASSTGNGNTIYF. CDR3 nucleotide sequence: TGTGCCAGCAGTACAGGGAACGGAAACACCATATATTTT.

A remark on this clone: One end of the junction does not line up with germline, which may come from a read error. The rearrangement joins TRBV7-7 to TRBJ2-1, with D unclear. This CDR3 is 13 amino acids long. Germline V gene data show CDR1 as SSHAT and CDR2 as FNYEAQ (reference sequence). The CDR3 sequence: CASSLSGLSEQFF. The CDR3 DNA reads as TGTGCTAGCAGCTTATCTGGGCTCTCTGAGCAGTTCTTC. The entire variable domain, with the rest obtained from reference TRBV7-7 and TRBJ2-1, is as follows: GAGVSQSPRYKVTKRGQDVTLRCDPISSHATLYWYQQALGQGPEFLTYFNYEAQPDKSGLPSDRFSAERPEGSISTLTIQRTEQRDSAMYRCASSLSGLSEQFFGPGTRLTVL.

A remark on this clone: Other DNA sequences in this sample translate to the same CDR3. Written as DNA, the CDR3 is TGTGCCAGCAGCTCGGACAGGGGAGCCTACAATGAGCAGTTCTTC. Translated, it gives CASSSDRGAYNEQFF. The chain is built from TRBV7-9 and TRBJ2-1, with 9 nucleotides matching TRBD1. Germline V gives CDR1 SEHNR, CDR2 FQNEAQ (reference sequence). The CDR3 is made up of 15 amino acids. J gave up 2 bases and V 4 bases, and 3 bases lay outside the gene matches. The whole variable domain, filled in from reference TRBV7-9 and TRBJ2-1, reads DTGVSQNPRHKITKRGQNVTFRCDPISEHNRLYWYRQTLGQGPEFLTYFQNEAQLEKSRLLSDRFSAERPKGSFSTLEIQRTEQGDSAMYLCASSSDRGAYNEQFFGPGTRLTVL.

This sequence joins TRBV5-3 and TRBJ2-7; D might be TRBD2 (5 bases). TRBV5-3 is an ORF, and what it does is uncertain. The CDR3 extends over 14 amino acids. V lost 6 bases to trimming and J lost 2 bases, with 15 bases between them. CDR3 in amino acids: CARTPWRATYEQYF. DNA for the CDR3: TGTGCCAGAACCCCCTGGCGGGCGACCTACGAGCAGTACTTC.

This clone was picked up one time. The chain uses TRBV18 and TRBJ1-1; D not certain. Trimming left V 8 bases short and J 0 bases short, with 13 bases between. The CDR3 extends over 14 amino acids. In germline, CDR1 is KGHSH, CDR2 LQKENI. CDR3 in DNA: TGTGCCAGCCAACCTGACGGGATGAACACTGAAGCTTTCTTT. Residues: CASQPDGMNTEAFF.

In DNA, the CDR3 is TGTGCCAGCAAAGAAGGGGCTTCCTCTGAAGCTTTCTTT. This translates into CASKEGASSEAFF. V and J are TRBV2 and TRBJ1-1, with TRBD1 as a possible D gene (5 bases). From germline, CDR1 is SNHLY and CDR2 FYNNEI. Trimming stripped 7 bases from V and 6 bases from J, with 15 bases between. CDR3 length: 13 residues.

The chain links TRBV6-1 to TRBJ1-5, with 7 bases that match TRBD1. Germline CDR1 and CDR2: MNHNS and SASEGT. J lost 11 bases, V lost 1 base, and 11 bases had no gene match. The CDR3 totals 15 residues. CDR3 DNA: TGTGCCAGCAGTGAAGAACCGGGACAGTGGATAGCCCAGCATTTT. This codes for CASSEEPGQWIAQHF.

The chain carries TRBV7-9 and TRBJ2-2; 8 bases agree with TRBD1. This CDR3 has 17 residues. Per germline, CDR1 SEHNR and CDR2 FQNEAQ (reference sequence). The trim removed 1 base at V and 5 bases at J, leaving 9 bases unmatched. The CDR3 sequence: CASSLEFGQGQTGELFF. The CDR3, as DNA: TGTGCCAGCAGCTTAGAATTTGGACAGGGACAGACCGGGGAGCTGTTTTTT.

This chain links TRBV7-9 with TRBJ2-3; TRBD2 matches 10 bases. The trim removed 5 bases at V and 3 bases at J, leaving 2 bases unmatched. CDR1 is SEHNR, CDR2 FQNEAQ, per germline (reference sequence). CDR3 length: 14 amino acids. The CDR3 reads CASSPSGGTDTQYF. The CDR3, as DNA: TGTGCCAGCAGCCCTAGCGGGGGAACAGATACGCAGTATTTT.

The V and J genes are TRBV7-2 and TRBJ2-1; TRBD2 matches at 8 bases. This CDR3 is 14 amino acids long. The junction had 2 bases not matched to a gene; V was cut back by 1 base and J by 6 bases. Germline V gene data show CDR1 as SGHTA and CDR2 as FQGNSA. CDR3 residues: CASSLGGTSNEQFF. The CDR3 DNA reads TGTGCCAGCAGCTTAGGGGGGACTAGCAATGAGCAGTTCTTC.

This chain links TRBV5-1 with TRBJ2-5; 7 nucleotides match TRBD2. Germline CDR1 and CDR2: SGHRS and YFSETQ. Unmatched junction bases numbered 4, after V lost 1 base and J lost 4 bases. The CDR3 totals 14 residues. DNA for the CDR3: TGCGCCAGCAGCTTGTCCGGGGGGTCAGAGACCCAGTACTTC. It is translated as CASSLSGGSETQYF.